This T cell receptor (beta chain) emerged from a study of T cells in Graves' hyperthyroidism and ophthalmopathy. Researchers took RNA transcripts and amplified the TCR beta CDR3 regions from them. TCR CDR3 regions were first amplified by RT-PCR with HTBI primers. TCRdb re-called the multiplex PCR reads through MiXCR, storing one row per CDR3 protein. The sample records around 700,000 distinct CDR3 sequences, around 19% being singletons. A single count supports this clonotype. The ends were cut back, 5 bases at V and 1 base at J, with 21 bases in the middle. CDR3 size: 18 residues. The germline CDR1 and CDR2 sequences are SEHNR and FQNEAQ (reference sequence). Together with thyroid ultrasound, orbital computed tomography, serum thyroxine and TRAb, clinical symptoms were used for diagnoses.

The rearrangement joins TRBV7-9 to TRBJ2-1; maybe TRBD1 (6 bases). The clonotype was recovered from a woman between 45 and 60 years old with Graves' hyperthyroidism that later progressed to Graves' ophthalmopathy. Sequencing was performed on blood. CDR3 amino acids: CASSLSHGQFQSYNEQFF. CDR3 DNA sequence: TGTGCCAGCAGCCTAAGCCACGGACAGTTTCAATCCTACAATGAGCAGTTCTTC.